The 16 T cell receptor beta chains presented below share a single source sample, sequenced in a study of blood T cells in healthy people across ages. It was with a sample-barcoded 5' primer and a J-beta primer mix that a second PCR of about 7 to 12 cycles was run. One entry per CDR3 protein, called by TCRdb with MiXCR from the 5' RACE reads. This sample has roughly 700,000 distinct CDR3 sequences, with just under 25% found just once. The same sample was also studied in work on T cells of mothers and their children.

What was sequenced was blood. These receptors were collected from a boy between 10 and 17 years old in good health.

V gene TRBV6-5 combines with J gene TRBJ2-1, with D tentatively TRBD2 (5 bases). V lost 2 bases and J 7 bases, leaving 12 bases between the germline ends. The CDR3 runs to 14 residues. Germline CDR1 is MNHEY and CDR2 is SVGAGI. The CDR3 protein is CASSYGSIGNEQFF. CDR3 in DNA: TGTGCCAGCAGTTACGGGAGTATAGGAAATGAGCAGTTCTTC.

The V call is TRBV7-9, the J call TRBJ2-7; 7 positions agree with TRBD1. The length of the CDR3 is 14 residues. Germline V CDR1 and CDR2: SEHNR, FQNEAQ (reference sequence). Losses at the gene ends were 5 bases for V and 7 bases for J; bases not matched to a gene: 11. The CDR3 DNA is TGTGCCAGCAGCCCCGACAGGGAACCAGGGGAGCAGTACTTC. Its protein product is CASSPDREPGEQYF.

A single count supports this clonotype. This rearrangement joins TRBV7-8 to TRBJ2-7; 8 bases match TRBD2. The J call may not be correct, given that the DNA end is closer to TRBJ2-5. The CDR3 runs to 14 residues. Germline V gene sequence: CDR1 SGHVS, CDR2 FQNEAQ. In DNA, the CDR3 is TGTGCCAGCAGCTCCGAGCGGGAGCAGGAGACCCAGTACTTC. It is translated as CASSSEREQETQYF.

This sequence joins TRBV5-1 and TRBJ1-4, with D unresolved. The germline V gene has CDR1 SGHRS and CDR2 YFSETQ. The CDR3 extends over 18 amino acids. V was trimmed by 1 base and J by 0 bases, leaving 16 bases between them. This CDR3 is CASSLNQVYSATNEKLFF. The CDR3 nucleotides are TGCGCCAGCAGCTTGAACCAGGTTTATTCCGCAACTAATGAAAAACTGTTTTTT.

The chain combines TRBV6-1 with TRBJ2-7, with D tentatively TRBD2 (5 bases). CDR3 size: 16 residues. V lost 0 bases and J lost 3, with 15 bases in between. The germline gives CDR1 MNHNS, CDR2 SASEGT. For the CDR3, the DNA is TGTGCCAGCAGTGAAGCCCTTCGGACTTTCCGCTACGAGCAGTACTTC. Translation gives CASSEALRTFRYEQYF.

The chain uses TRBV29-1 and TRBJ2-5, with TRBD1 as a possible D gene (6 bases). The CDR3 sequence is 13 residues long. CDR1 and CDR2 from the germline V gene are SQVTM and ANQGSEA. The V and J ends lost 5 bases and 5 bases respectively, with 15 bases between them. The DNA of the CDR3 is TGCAGCGTTCCCAGGGCCACAGGGGAGACCCAGTACTTC. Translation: CSVPRATGETQYF.

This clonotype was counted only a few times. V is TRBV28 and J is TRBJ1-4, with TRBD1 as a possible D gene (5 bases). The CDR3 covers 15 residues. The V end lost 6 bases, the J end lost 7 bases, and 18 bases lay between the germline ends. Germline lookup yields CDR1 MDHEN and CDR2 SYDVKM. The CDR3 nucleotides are TGTGCCAGCAGGAGGACACCCCTTAGGGGTGAAAAACTGTTTTTT. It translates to CASRRTPLRGEKLFF.

CDR3 residues: CATSVYGEQFF. In nucleotides, the CDR3 is TGTGCCACCAGTGTTTACGGTGAGCAGTTCTTC. This chain uses TRBV24-1 with TRBJ2-1; D is unresolved. CDR1 is KGHDR, CDR2 SFDVKD, per germline. Trimming took 5 bases from V and 9 from J, leaving 7 bases between them. The CDR3 runs to 11 residues.

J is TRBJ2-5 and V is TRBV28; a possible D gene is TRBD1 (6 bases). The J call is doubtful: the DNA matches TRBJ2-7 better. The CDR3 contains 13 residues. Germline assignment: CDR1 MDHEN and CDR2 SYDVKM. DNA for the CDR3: TGTGCCAGCAGTTTACAGGGGTCCCACGAGCAGTACTTC. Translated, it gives CASSLQGSHEQYF.

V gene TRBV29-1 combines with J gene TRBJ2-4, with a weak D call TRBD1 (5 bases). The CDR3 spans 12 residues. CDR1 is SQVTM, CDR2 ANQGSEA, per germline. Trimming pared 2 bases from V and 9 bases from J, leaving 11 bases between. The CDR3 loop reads CSVERQGGIQYF. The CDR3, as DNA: TGCAGCGTTGAAAGGCAGGGTGGCATTCAGTACTTC.

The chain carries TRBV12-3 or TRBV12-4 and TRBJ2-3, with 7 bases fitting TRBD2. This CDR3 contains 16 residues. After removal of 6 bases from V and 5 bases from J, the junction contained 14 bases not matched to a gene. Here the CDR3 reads CASSPSSGRGGDTQYF. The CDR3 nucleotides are TGTGCCAGCAGCCCTTCTAGCGGTAGAGGTGGAGATACGCAGTATTTT.

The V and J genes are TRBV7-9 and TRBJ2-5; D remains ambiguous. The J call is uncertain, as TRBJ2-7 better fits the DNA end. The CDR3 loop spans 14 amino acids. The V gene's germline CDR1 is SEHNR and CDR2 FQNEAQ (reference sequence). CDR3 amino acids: CASSLVESYYEQYF. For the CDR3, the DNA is TGTGCCAGCAGCTTAGTTGAATCCTACTACGAGCAGTACTTC.

CDR3 sequence reads: CAISERQNQPQHF. The CDR3 nucleotides read TGTGCCATCAGTGAGAGGCAGAATCAGCCCCAGCATTTT. The chain carries TRBV10-3 and TRBJ1-5, with unresolved D. The CDR3 has 13 residues. The germline V and J ends were trimmed by 2 bases and 4 bases, with 6 bases remaining between them. Per the germline V gene, CDR1 is ENHRY and CDR2 is SYGVKD.

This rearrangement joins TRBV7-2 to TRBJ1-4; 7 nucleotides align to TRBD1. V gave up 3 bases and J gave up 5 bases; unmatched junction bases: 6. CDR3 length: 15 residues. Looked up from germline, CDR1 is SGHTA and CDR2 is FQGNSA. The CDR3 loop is CASSLNRGQNEKLFF. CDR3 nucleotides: TGTGCCAGCAGCTTGAACAGGGGTCAAAATGAAAAACTGTTTTTT. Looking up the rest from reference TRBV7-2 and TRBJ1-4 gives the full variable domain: GAGVSQSPSNKVTEKGKDVELRCDPISGHTALYWYRQSLGQGLEFLIYFQGNSAPDKSGLPSDRFSAERTGGSVSTLTIQRTQQEDSAVYLCASSLNRGQNEKLFFGSGTQLSVL.

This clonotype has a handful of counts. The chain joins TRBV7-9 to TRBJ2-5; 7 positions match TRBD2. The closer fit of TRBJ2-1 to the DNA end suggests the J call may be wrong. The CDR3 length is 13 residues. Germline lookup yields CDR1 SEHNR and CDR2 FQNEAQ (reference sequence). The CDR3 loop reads CASSYPGRNEQFF. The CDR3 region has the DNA TGTGCCAGCAGCTATCCCGGGAGGAATGAGCAGTTCTTC.

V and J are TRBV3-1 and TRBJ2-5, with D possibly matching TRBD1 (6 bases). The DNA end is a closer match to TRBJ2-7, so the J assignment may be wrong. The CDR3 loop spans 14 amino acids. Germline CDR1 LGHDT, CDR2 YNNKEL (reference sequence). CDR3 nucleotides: TGTGCCAGCAGCCCGAGGCAGGGGCACTACGAGCAGTACTTC. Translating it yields CASSPRQGHYEQYF.